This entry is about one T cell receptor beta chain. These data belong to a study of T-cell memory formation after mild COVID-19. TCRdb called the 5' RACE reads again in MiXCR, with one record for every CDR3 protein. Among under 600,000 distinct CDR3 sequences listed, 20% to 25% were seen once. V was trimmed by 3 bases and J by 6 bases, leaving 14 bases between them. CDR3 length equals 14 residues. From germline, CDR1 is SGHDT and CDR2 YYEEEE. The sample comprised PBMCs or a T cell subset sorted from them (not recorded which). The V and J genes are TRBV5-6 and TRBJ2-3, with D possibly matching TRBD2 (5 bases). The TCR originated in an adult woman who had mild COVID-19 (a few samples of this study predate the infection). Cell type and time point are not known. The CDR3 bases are TGTGCCAGCAGCTCGGACTCCCTTCGGGATACGCAGTATTTT. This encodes CASSSDSLRDTQYF. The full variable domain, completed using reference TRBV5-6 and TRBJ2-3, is DAGVTQSPTHLIKTRGQQVTLRCSPKSGHDTVSWYQQALGQGPQFIFQYYEEEERQRGNFPDRFSGHQFPNYSSELNVNALLLGDSALYLCASSSDSLRDTQYFGPGTRLTVL.